What follows are 32 T cell receptor beta chains derived from one specimen sequenced in a study of OX40 agonist ivuxolimab in advanced cancers. Libraries were prepared by immunoSEQ multiplex PCR; TCRdb keeps only in-frame clonotypes and omits some of them. In the table there are approximately 70,000 clones, about 84% of which are singletons. Sequencing used CD4+ or CD8+ T cells sorted from blood, obtained in a trial of the OX40 agonist ivuxolimab. These receptors all come from an adult with an advanced solid tumor such as melanoma, head and neck, liver or kidney cancer.

V is TRBV2 and J is TRBJ2-7; D might be TRBD1 or TRBD2, each matching 5 bases. The CDR3 is 12 amino acids. V lost 7 bases and J 13 bases, leaving 20 bases between the germline ends. Germline CDR1 and CDR2: SNHLY and FYNNEI. The chain's CDR3 is CASNPQLGTVYF. Here the CDR3 DNA reads TGTGCCAGCAATCCCCAACTGGGGACGGTTTACTTC.

The rearrangement joins TRBV29-1 to TRBJ1-2; 9 bases are a match to TRBD1. Germline trimming cut 3 bases from V and 8 bases from J; bases unmatched to any gene: 10. This CDR3 spans 14 amino acids. CDR1 is SQVTM, CDR2 ANQGSEA, per germline. As DNA, the CDR3 is TGCAGCGTTGAGGAGGAACAGGGGGCTGGAGGCTACACCTTC. Residues: CSVEEEQGAGGYTF.

This chain joins TRBV7-9 and TRBJ1-2; TRBD1 might be the D (6 bases). Germline assignment: CDR1 SEHNR and CDR2 FQNEAQ (reference sequence). V was cut by 4 bases and J by 4 bases, with 13 bases left in between. This CDR3 spans 14 amino acids. The CDR3 DNA sequence: TGTGCCAGCAGCTCGCAACAGGGAGGCTATGGCTACACCTTC. Residues: CASSSQQGGYGYTF.

This clone was seen more than once but under ten times. The chain employs TRBV12-2 and TRBJ2-4; the D call of TRBD2 is as the table states it, not checked on the DNA. TRBV12-2 is annotated as a pseudogene. This CDR3 has 19 amino acids. The CDR3 loop reads CASRLTRLGVLLAKNIQYF. The CDR3 DNA reads TGTGCAAGTCGCTTAACGAGACTAGGGGTTCTGCTAGCCAAAAACATTCAGTACTTC.

V usage is TRBV27 and J usage is TRBJ2-1, with 9 nucleotides matching TRBD2. From germline, CDR1 is MNHEY and CDR2 SMNVEV (reference sequence). Trimming cost V 10 bases and J 1 base; bases outside gene matches: 2. The CDR3 covers 13 residues. The CDR3 here is CATSGGSYNEQFF. In nucleotides, the CDR3 is TGTGCCACCAGCGGGGGGTCCTACAATGAGCAGTTCTTC.

The chain links TRBV30 to TRBJ2-6; D may be TRBD2 (5 bases). The germline V gene encodes CDR1 GTSNPN and CDR2 SVGIG (reference sequence). The CDR3 spans 15 residues. V shed 1 base and J shed 1 base, with 8 bases lying between them. The CDR3 here is CAWSAGVSGANVLTF. CDR3 sequence (DNA): TGTGCCTGGAGTGCCGGGGTTTCTGGGGCCAACGTCCTGACTTTC.

V usage is TRBV10-3 and J usage is TRBJ2-7; D ambiguous. V gave up 8 bases and J gave up 4 bases, with 12 bases separating them. This CDR3 contains 12 residues. Germline V CDR1 and CDR2: ENHRY, SYGVKD. In DNA form, the CDR3 reads TGTGCCATCGGGCCGTATACGTACGAGCAGTACTTC. Translated: CAIGPYTYEQYF.

This clone was found a few times. J is TRBJ2-3 and V is TRBV9, with D perhaps being TRBD1 or TRBD2 (6 bases each). Germline V gene lookup returns CDR1 SGDLS and CDR2 YYNGEE. The CDR3 contains 16 residues. Trimming cost V 1 base and J 2 bases, with 14 bases left between them. The CDR3 loop is CASSVKGGGYTDTQYF. CDR3 nucleotides: TGTGCCAGCAGCGTAAAAGGGGGAGGATACACAGATACGCAGTATTTT.

V gene TRBV27 combines with J gene TRBJ1-5; 7 bases fit TRBD1. CDR3 length: 18 amino acids. Germline V CDR1 and CDR2: MNHEY, SMNVEV (reference sequence). V lost 6 bases and J lost 2; bases outside the gene matches: 16. CDR3 coding DNA: TGTGCCAGCAGCCCCTTATCTAGGATAGGGGGCGGCAATCAGCCCCAGCATTTT. Protein: CASSPLSRIGGGNQPQHF.

The rearrangement links TRBV18 to TRBJ2-5, with TRBD1 identical over 7 bases. V shed 5 bases, J shed 2 bases, and the junction held 2 bases outside the gene matches. The CDR3 length is 13 residues. CDR1 is KGHSH and CDR2 is LQKENI in the germline V gene. CDR3 protein: CASSKGQQETQYF. The CDR3 DNA is TGTGCCAGCTCAAAGGGACAGCAAGAGACCCAGTACTTC.

The V call is TRBV4-1, the J call TRBJ2-1; no clear D gene. Looked up from germline, CDR1 is MGHRA and CDR2 is YSYEKL. This CDR3 has 14 residues. Between the trimmed V and J ends, which lost 0 bases and 10 bases, there was a span of 13 bases. The CDR3 nucleotides read TGCGCCAGCAGCCAAGAAGGGTTCGCATCCGAGCAGTTCTTC. Protein sequence: CASSQEGFASEQFF.

The V and J genes are TRBV6-4 and TRBJ1-1; D gene ambiguous. V was pared by 5 bases and J by 2 bases, with 12 bases between. CDR1 MRHNA and CDR2 SNTAGT come from the germline V gene. CDR3 length: 14 amino acids. CDR3 DNA sequence: TGTGCCAGCAGTAGGGAAGGGCAAAACACTGAAGCTTTCTTT. Encoded protein: CASSREGQNTEAFF.

This clone was seen once. In nucleotides, the CDR3 is TGTGCCAGTAGTACCACTTTAGGGGGGCGCAATCAGCCCCAGCATTTT. Encoded protein: CASSTTLGGRNQPQHF. The V and J genes are TRBV19 and TRBJ1-5; weak D call: TRBD1 (6 bases). Between the trimmed V and J ends, which lost 4 bases and 2 bases, there was a span of 15 bases. CDR3 size: 16 residues. CDR1 is LNHDA, CDR2 SQIVND, per germline (reference sequence).

The CDR3 DNA reads TGTGCCAGCTCACCAGGGGACAGGGGGCGCAGGAACACTGAAGCTTTCTTT. Translating gives CASSPGDRGRRNTEAFF. J is TRBJ1-1 and V is TRBV18; 12 bases align to TRBD1. This CDR3 region has 17 residues. Germline loops: CDR1 KGHSH, CDR2 LQKENI. With 2 bases clipped from V and 1 base from J, the junction kept 5 bases outside the gene matches.

The chain uses TRBV7-3 and TRBJ1-3, with D unclear. The CDR3 has 14 amino acids. V was shortened by 7 bases and J by 0 bases, with 10 bases between the two germline ends. The germline CDR1 and CDR2 sequences are SGHTA and FQGTGA. The CDR3 DNA reads as TGTGCCAGCATCTCGGGCGGCTCTGGAAACACCATATATTTT. Its translation is CASISGGSGNTIYF.

This sequence joins TRBV11-3 and TRBJ2-7; 10 bases align to TRBD1. The length of the CDR3 is 20 residues. Germline-derived CDR1 and CDR2 are SGHNT and YENEEA. J was trimmed by 0 bases and V by 0 bases; bases with no gene match: 14. The CDR3 region is CASSLEGQGFLGESSYEQYF. In DNA, the CDR3 is TGTGCCAGCAGCTTAGAGGGACAGGGGTTCTTGGGTGAAAGCTCCTACGAGCAGTACTTC.

The gene calls are TRBV6-6 and TRBJ2-3; D is unclear. The CDR3 sequence is 13 residues long. Germline V lookup: CDR1 MNHNY, CDR2 SVGAGI (reference sequence). V lost 3 bases and J 3 bases, leaving 7 bases between the germline ends. DNA of the CDR3: TGTGCCAGCAGTTATAGGGTGACAGATACGCAGTATTTT. Its protein product is CASSYRVTDTQYF.

The V gene is TRBV12-5, the J gene TRBJ2-2; D is perhaps TRBD1 (5 bases). Germline assignment: CDR1 LGHNT and CDR2 FRNRAP. CDR3 length: 12 residues. V lost 5 bases and J 6 bases, leaving 7 bases between the germline ends. This chain's CDR3 is CASGPGPGELFF. In nucleotides, the CDR3 is TGTGCTAGTGGTCCAGGGCCCGGGGAGCTGTTTTTT.

The chain joins TRBV29-1 to TRBJ1-1; D is undetermined. V lost 3 bases to trimming and J lost 1 base, with 12 bases between them. From germline, CDR1 is SQVTM and CDR2 ANQGSEA. The CDR3 is made up of 14 amino acids. DNA of the CDR3: TGCAGCGTTGAGTTAGGTGCCGGGAACACTGAAGCTTTCTTT. This codes for CSVELGAGNTEAFF.

The gene calls are TRBV7-6 and TRBJ1-3, with a weak D call TRBD1 (6 bases). Trimming removed 5 bases from V and 2 bases from J, with 16 bases in between. The CDR3 is 16 residues long. In germline, CDR1 is SGHVS, CDR2 FNYEAQ. The CDR3 DNA reads as TGTGCCAGCAGCGGCGGGGGGGCGGGCGCTGGAAACACCATATATTTT. Its translation is CASSGGGAGAGNTIYF. Looking up the rest from reference TRBV7-6 and TRBJ1-3 gives the full variable domain: GAGVSQSPRYKVTKRGQDVALRCDPISGHVSLYWYRQALGQGPEFLTYFNYEAQQDKSGLPNDRFSAERPEGSISTLTIQRTEQRDSAMYRCASSGGGAGAGNTIYFGEGSWLTVV.

The chain is built from TRBV6-1 and TRBJ2-3, with 10 bases lining up with TRBD2. The CDR3 has 15 amino acids. Germline CDR1 is MNHNS and CDR2 is SASEGT. V gave up 2 bases and J gave up 3 bases; unmatched junction bases: 2. CDR3 bases: TGTGCCAGCAGTGAACTAGCGGGAGAAACAGATACGCAGTATTTT. Amino acids: CASSELAGETDTQYF.

The V and J genes are TRBV9 and TRBJ2-3; 7 bases agree with TRBD2. Germline trimming cut 4 bases from V and 2 bases from J; bases unmatched to any gene: 13. This CDR3 has 17 amino acids. Germline V gives CDR1 SGDLS, CDR2 YYNGEE. The DNA of the CDR3 is TGTGCCAGCAGCCCCCGGGGAGCGGGAAGTCCCACAGATACGCAGTATTTT. Translated, it gives CASSPRGAGSPTDTQYF.

The V call is TRBV5-1, the J call TRBJ1-4; a possible D gene is TRBD1 (6 bases). Trimming left V 2 bases short and J 4 bases short, with 9 bases between. The CDR3 length is 14 residues. Germline V gene data show CDR1 as SGHRS and CDR2 as YFSETQ. CDR3 amino acids: CASSFGQNNEKLFF. The CDR3 DNA sequence: TGCGCCAGCAGCTTCGGACAGAATAATGAAAAACTGTTTTTT.

The genes are TRBV18 and TRBJ2-3; D not certain. Trimming removed 0 bases from V and 1 base from J, with 11 bases in between. The CDR3 is 16 residues long. Germline V gene lookup returns CDR1 KGHSH and CDR2 LQKENI. The CDR3, as DNA: TGTGCCAGCTCACCACCCTCGAGGAAGGGCACAGATACGCAGTATTTT. Its translation: CASSPPSRKGTDTQYF.

For the CDR3, the DNA is TGTGCCAGCACGGCCCCCACTAGCCTTATACTCAATGAGCAGTTCTTC. This gives the protein CASTAPTSLILNEQFF. This chain connects TRBV7-8 to TRBJ2-1; perhaps TRBD2 as D (6 bases). V lost 7 bases to trimming and J lost 6 bases, with 22 bases between them. Germline CDR1 and CDR2: SGHVS and FQNEAQ. This CDR3 contains 16 residues.

The chain has TRBV11-3 and TRBJ1-4, with 11 bases fitting TRBD1. V dropped 6 bases and J dropped 7; count of bases not matched to a gene: 10. The CDR3 totals 16 residues. Germline CDR1 reads SGHNT; CDR2 reads YENEEA. CDR3 nucleotide sequence: TGTGCCAGCAGTTGGAGGGAGGGGACAGGGGGTGAAAAACTGTTTTTT. The encoded protein is CASSWREGTGGEKLFF.

The CDR3 is CASSMGRENEKLFF. CDR3 bases: TGTGCCAGTAGTATGGGCAGAGAGAATGAAAAACTGTTTTTT. The V call is TRBV19, the J call TRBJ1-4; D ambiguous. The CDR3 loop spans 14 amino acids. Germline-derived CDR1 and CDR2 are LNHDA and SQIVND (reference sequence). V lost 3 bases, J lost 5 bases, and 10 bases lay in between.

The V gene is TRBV5-6, the J gene TRBJ1-1, with no clear D. Trimming shortened V by 4 bases and J by 1 base, and 11 bases separated the two germline ends. Germline loops: CDR1 SGHDT, CDR2 YYEEEE. The CDR3 spans 14 residues. The CDR3 reads CASSLERQNTEAFF. CDR3 nucleotides: TGTGCCAGCAGCCTAGAGCGGCAGAACACTGAAGCTTTCTTT. Supplemented by reference TRBV5-6 and TRBJ1-1, the full variable domain reads DAGVTQSPTHLIKTRGQQVTLRCSPKSGHDTVSWYQQALGQGPQFIFQYYEEEERQRGNFPDRFSGHQFPNYSSELNVNALLLGDSALYLCASSLERQNTEAFFGQGTRLTVV.

V is TRBV9 and J is TRBJ2-1, with TRBD1 matching 7 bases. The V and J ends lost 4 bases and 4 bases, in that order; junction bases with no gene match: 5. CDR3 size: 14 residues. Germline V gene data show CDR1 as SGDLS and CDR2 as YYNGEE. CDR3 sequence (DNA): TGTGCCAGCAGCCCCCGGGACAGATACAATGAGCAGTTCTTC. It is translated as CASSPRDRYNEQFF.

V and J are TRBV7-2 and TRBJ1-2; no definite D call. Germline assignment: CDR1 SGHTA and CDR2 FQGNSA. Trimming cost V 3 bases and J 4 bases, with 15 bases left between them. The CDR3 runs 15 residues. CDR3 nucleotide sequence: TGTGCCAGCAGCTTTGACCGGACTAAAGTCTATGGCTACACCTTC. Its translation is CASSFDRTKVYGYTF.

CDR3 bases: TGCAGCGTTGAACTGACTGGGACTGCCACAGATACGCAGTATTTT. Translated: CSVELTGTATDTQYF. This chain connects TRBV29-1 to TRBJ2-3; D might be TRBD2 (6 bases). This CDR3 has 15 amino acids. Germline lookup yields CDR1 SQVTM and CDR2 ANQGSEA. V was cut by 2 bases and J by 2 bases, with 14 bases left in between.

With regard to this clone: A read error may account for a junction end that differs from germline. The chain is built from TRBV6-5 and TRBJ2-4; either TRBD1 or TRBD2 may fit D (5 bases each). Per germline, CDR1 MNHEY and CDR2 SVGAGI. CDR3 length: 15 amino acids. The CDR3 protein is CASSSLANRRTRGNF. CDR3 DNA: TGTGCCAGCAGTAGCCTGGCCAACAGGCGAACTAGGGGTAACTTC.